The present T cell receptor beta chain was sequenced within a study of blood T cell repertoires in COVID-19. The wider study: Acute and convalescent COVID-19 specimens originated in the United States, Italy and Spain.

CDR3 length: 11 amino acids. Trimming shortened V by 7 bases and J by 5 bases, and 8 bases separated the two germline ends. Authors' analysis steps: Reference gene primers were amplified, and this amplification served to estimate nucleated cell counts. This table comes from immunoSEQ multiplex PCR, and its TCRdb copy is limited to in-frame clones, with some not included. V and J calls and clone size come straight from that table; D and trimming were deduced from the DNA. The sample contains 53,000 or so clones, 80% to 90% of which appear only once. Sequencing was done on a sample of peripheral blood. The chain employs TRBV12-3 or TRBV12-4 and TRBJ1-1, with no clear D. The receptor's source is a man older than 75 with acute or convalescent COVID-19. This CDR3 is CASKLATEAFF. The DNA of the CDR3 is TGTGCCAGCAAACTAGCAACTGAAGCTTTCTTT.